These 25 T cell receptor beta chains originate from one sample sequenced in a study of radiotherapy plus CTLA-4 blockade in lung cancer. Sequencing was performed with immunoSEQ multiplex PCR; in TCRdb, only in-frame clones are kept and a portion is missing. The sample lists 75,000 to 100,000 clones; roughly 74% were seen once. Sample: peripheral blood, taken from a patient treated with radiotherapy plus ipilimumab. The receptors were sampled from a human donor with non-small cell lung cancer who had a partial response to radiotherapy plus ipilimumab. Some clones in this sample may be carry-over from other donors' samples.

The chain couples TRBV7-3 to TRBJ1-2; D gene ambiguous. The CDR3 contains 14 residues. V was trimmed by 0 bases and J by 8 bases, leaving 13 bases between them. CDR1 is SGHTA, CDR2 FQGTGA, per germline. As DNA, the CDR3 is TGTGCCAGCAGCTTAACCCGGACTTCGGGGGGCTACACCTTC. Translation gives CASSLTRTSGGYTF.

The V call is TRBV11-2, the J call TRBJ2-2; 8 bases are shared with TRBD2. Germline CDR1 reads SGHAT; CDR2 reads FQNNGV. The length of the CDR3 is 16 residues. Germline trimming cut 3 bases from V and 4 bases from J; bases unmatched to any gene: 7. CDR3 protein: CASSFERGWATGELFF. CDR3 nucleotides: TGTGCCAGCAGCTTCGAGCGGGGGTGGGCCACCGGGGAGCTGTTTTTT. Filled out from reference TRBV11-2 and TRBJ2-2, the complete variable domain reads EAGVAQSPRYKIIEKRQSVAFWCNPISGHATLYWYQQILGQGPKLLIQFQNNGVVDDSQLPKDRFSAERLKGVDSTLKIQPAKLEDSAVYLCASSFERGWATGELFFGEGSRLTVL.

This clone was observed a handful of times. The chain uses TRBV7-9 and TRBJ1-3, with TRBD1 matching 10 bases. The CDR3 extends over 16 amino acids. The germline CDR1 and CDR2 sequences are SEHNR and FQNEAQ (reference sequence). J lost 4 bases, V lost 4 bases, and 7 bases had no gene match. The CDR3 DNA follows: TGTGCCAGCAGCTCCCCGGGGACAGGGGACGGAAACACCATATATTTT. Its translation is CASSSPGTGDGNTIYF.

The rearrangement links TRBV1 to TRBJ2-7; the D call in the table, TRBD2, was not verified against the DNA. TRBV1 counts as a pseudogene. The CDR3 has 17 amino acids. Here the CDR3 reads CTSSQNPPSGGDYEQYF. CDR3 sequence (DNA): TGCACCAGCAGCCAAAATCCCCCTAGCGGGGGGGACTACGAGCAGTACTTC.

The chain employs TRBV11-2 and TRBJ2-1, with D possibly being TRBD2 (5 bases). There are 15 residues in the CDR3. Per the germline V gene, CDR1 is SGHAT and CDR2 is FQNNGV. V was shortened by 1 base and J by 1 base, with 8 bases between the two germline ends. The DNA for the CDR3 is TGTGCCAGCAGCTTAGTGGGAGTATCCTACAATGAGCAGTTCTTC. This gives the protein CASSLVGVSYNEQFF.

V is TRBV6-5 and J is TRBJ1-1, with 9 bases fitting TRBD1. V shed 5 bases, J shed 0 bases, and the junction held 4 bases outside the gene matches. In germline, CDR1 is MNHEY, CDR2 SVGAGI. The CDR3 has 15 amino acids. The CDR3 here is CASSRTGALNTEAFF. The CDR3 region has the DNA TGTGCCAGCAGTCGGACAGGGGCTTTGAACACTGAAGCTTTCTTT.

The chain is built from TRBV5-1 and TRBJ1-2; D remains unclear. The CDR3 is made up of 15 amino acids. In germline, CDR1 is SGHRS, CDR2 YFSETQ. V was cut by 0 bases and J by 4 bases, with 13 bases left in between. CDR3 sequence: CASSLEEEFGYGYTF. DNA of the CDR3: TGCGCCAGCAGCTTGGAGGAGGAATTCGGCTATGGCTACACCTTC.

This clone was seen a few times. The chain combines TRBV12-5 with TRBJ2-1; 12 bases line up with TRBD2. Per the germline V gene, CDR1 is LGHNT and CDR2 is FRNRAP. With V trimmed by 4 bases and J by 0 bases, 13 bases remained unmatched. The CDR3 runs to 20 residues. The CDR3 region has the DNA TGTGCTAGTGGTTCGTCGGAAGGGCTGACTAGCGGGAGCTCCTACAATGAGCAGTTCTTC. This sequence encodes CASGSSEGLTSGSSYNEQFF.

This chain uses TRBV29-1 with TRBJ2-7, with unresolved D. V was trimmed by 6 bases and J by 1 base, leaving 7 bases between them. The CDR3 runs to 11 residues. Germline CDR1 and CDR2: SQVTM and ANQGSEA. The CDR3: CSVEKSYEQYF. CDR3 sequence (DNA): TGCAGCGTAGAGAAATCCTACGAGCAGTACTTC.

The V call is TRBV7-2, the J call TRBJ2-7; D not resolved. Looked up from germline, CDR1 is SGHTA and CDR2 is FQGNSA. With 1 base removed from V and 4 bases from J, the gap between germline ends came to 11 bases. The CDR3 runs to 14 residues. For the CDR3, the DNA is TGTGCCAGCAGCTTAGAATCTAGAAAATACGAGCAGTACTTC. This translates into CASSLESRKYEQYF.

The chain uses TRBV6-6 and TRBJ2-7; D gene unclear. The V end was cut by 0 bases, the J end by 2 bases, with 8 bases between. Germline CDR1 MNHNY, CDR2 SVGAGI (reference sequence). The CDR3 is made up of 14 amino acids. CDR3 nucleotide sequence: TGTGCCAGCAGTTACTCGAACGGAGCCTACGAGCAGTACTTC. It specifies CASSYSNGAYEQYF.

The chain couples TRBV28 to TRBJ2-1; 13 positions agree with TRBD2. In germline, CDR1 is MDHEN, CDR2 SYDVKM. The trim removed 8 bases at V and 10 bases at J, leaving 14 bases unmatched. There are 16 residues in the CDR3. This CDR3 is CASHRTGTSGVGEQFF. CDR3 bases: TGTGCCAGCCACCGAACCGGGACTAGCGGGGTTGGGGAGCAGTTCTTC. The full variable domain, with the rest looked up from reference TRBV28 and TRBJ2-1, is DVKVTQSSRYLVKRTGEKVFLECVQDMDHENMFWYRQDPGLGLRLIYFSYDVKMKEKGDIPEGYSVSREKKERFSLILESASTNQTSMYLCASHRTGTSGVGEQFFGPGTRLTVL.

This clone was counted between two and nine times. J is TRBJ1-5 and V is TRBV6-6; tentative D call: TRBD1 (6 bases). The CDR3 contains 14 residues. V was clipped by 10 bases and J by 7 bases, with 20 bases between them. The germline V gene has CDR1 MNHNY and CDR2 SVGAGI (reference sequence). The CDR3 nucleotides are TGTGCCACTCGAGAGGGGGTGGTGACACAGCCCCAGCATTTT. Protein sequence: CATREGVVTQPQHF.

This clone was seen only a few times. The chain joins TRBV7-8 to TRBJ2-1; 13 nucleotides agree with TRBD2. The CDR3 has 17 residues. Trimming at V came to 2 bases and at J to 6 bases, leaving 7 bases not matched to a gene. Germline V gives CDR1 SGHVS, CDR2 FQNEAQ. CDR3 coding DNA: TGTGCCAGCAGCTTAAAACGACTAGCGGGAGGAGGCAATGAGCAGTTCTTC. Translated: CASSLKRLAGGGNEQFF.

This sequence joins TRBV7-2 and TRBJ2-2; perhaps TRBD1 as D (5 bases). The germline V and J ends were trimmed by 6 bases and 8 bases, with 13 bases remaining between them. Germline V CDR1 and CDR2: SGHTA, FQGNSA. CDR3 length: 13 amino acids. The CDR3 DNA reads as TGTGCCAGCAGTCCCAGGGTTTCAGGGGAGCTGTTTTTT. Protein: CASSPRVSGELFF.

This rearrangement joins TRBV4-1 to TRBJ2-3; 8 positions match TRBD2. The trim removed 4 bases at V and 7 bases at J, leaving 13 bases unmatched. This CDR3 is built from 16 residues. Germline V CDR1 and CDR2: MGHRA, YSYEKL. The CDR3 sequence: CASSRPQPSGGYTQYF. The CDR3 DNA reads as TGCGCCAGCAGCCGTCCTCAACCGAGCGGGGGTTATACGCAGTATTTT.

The chain employs TRBV28 and TRBJ1-3, with 9 bases identical to TRBD1. Germline V lookup: CDR1 MDHEN, CDR2 SYDVKM. V dropped 5 bases and J dropped 0; count of bases not matched to a gene: 5. The CDR3 consists of 16 residues. CDR3 in amino acids: CASSRDRGSSGNTIYF. For the CDR3, the DNA is TGTGCCAGCAGTCGCGACAGGGGGAGCTCTGGAAACACCATATATTTT. Supplemented by reference TRBV28 and TRBJ1-3, the full variable domain reads DVKVTQSSRYLVKRTGEKVFLECVQDMDHENMFWYRQDPGLGLRLIYFSYDVKMKEKGDIPEGYSVSREKKERFSLILESASTNQTSMYLCASSRDRGSSGNTIYFGEGSWLTVV.

A few counts support this clone. The chain links TRBV28 to TRBJ1-5; weak D call: TRBD1 (6 bases). There are 12 residues in the CDR3. Germline V gives CDR1 MDHEN, CDR2 SYDVKM. Trimming removed 3 bases from V and 10 bases from J, with 10 bases in between. The CDR3 sequence is CASSFLQGPQHF. CDR3 DNA: TGTGCCAGCAGTTTTCTACAGGGTCCCCAGCATTTT.

The rearrangement joins TRBV30 to TRBJ1-2; a possible D gene is TRBD1 (5 bases). CDR3 size: 14 residues. The V end was cut by 0 bases, the J end by 2 bases, with 10 bases between. CDR1 GTSNPN and CDR2 SVGIG come from the germline V gene (reference sequence). The CDR3 here is CAWSVQASNYGYTF. CDR3 DNA: TGTGCCTGGAGTGTACAGGCATCCAACTATGGCTACACCTTC.

The V call is TRBV2, the J call TRBJ2-3; 11 bases align to TRBD2. The CDR3 totals 15 residues. Germline V gene lookup returns CDR1 SNHLY and CDR2 FYNNEI. J lost 9 bases, V lost 6 bases, and 11 bases had no gene match. The CDR3 spells CASRTLAGGGGTQYF. In DNA, the CDR3 is TGTGCCAGCAGGACCCTAGCGGGGGGAGGAGGAACGCAGTATTTT.

The chain combines TRBV7-3 with TRBJ2-3, with 7 positions matching TRBD2. V was clipped by 3 bases and J by 2 bases; unmatched bases: 5. Germline lookup yields CDR1 SGHTA and CDR2 FQGTGA. This CDR3 spans 15 amino acids. The CDR3 region is CASSFGGRATDTQYF. The CDR3 coding sequence is TGTGCCAGCAGCTTCGGCGGGAGAGCCACAGATACGCAGTATTTT.

The chain is built from TRBV7-8 and TRBJ1-2; D may be TRBD1 (5 bases). Between the trimmed V and J ends, which lost 5 bases and 2 bases, there was a span of 21 bases. Germline CDR1 reads SGHVS; CDR2 reads FQNEAQ. This CDR3 is built from 17 residues. CDR3 in amino acids: CASSTRGWGEENYGYTF. The CDR3 DNA reads as TGTGCCAGCAGCACCCGAGGGTGGGGGGAGGAGAACTATGGCTACACCTTC.

The sample holds many counts of this clone. The chain has TRBV7-9 and TRBJ1-1, with 10 nucleotides matching TRBD1. The CDR3 sequence is 16 residues long. V was clipped by 4 bases and J by 5 bases; unmatched bases: 10. Per the germline V gene, CDR1 is SEHNR and CDR2 is FQNEAQ (reference sequence). The CDR3 is CASSSQTGGRGTEAFF. The CDR3 DNA reads TGTGCCAGCAGCTCGCAGACAGGGGGCAGAGGAACTGAAGCTTTCTTT.

This clone appeared a single time. The V gene is TRBV7-2, the J gene TRBJ2-7; the D gene is possibly TRBD1 (6 bases). V lost 5 bases and J 7 bases, leaving 21 bases between the germline ends. Looked up from germline, CDR1 is SGHTA and CDR2 is FQGNSA. This CDR3 contains 15 residues. This chain's CDR3 is CASSPVGSLDREQYF. In nucleotides, the CDR3 is TGTGCCAGCAGCCCAGTGGGGTCCCTAGACAGGGAGCAGTACTTC.

This clone was detected once. This chain uses TRBV27 with TRBJ2-7; D unresolved. The CDR3 loop spans 14 amino acids. Deletions cut 4 bases from V and 9 bases from J, with 19 bases between. Per germline, CDR1 MNHEY and CDR2 SMNVEV (reference sequence). In DNA form, the CDR3 reads TGTGCCAGCAGTTCGCAGAATAACCTACGAGGGCAGTACTTC. This translates into CASSSQNNLRGQYF.